The 20 T cell receptor beta chains presented below share a single source sample, sequenced in a study of early stage breast cancer tumors. The table came from immunoSEQ multiplex PCR; TCRdb's copy has only in-frame clones and leaves some out. Found here are more than 55,000 clones, roughly 80% of them singletons; the top ten hold less than 4%. The material sequenced was blood. The receptors shown here come from a person aged 25 to 40 with breast cancer.

This clone is classed as medium-sized. The chain joins TRBV2 to TRBJ2-7, with TRBD2 matching 12 bases. Unmatched junction bases numbered 2, after V lost 4 bases and J lost 4 bases. In germline, CDR1 is SNHLY, CDR2 FYNNEI. The CDR3 length is 14 residues. CDR3 sequence: CASSAGTSGYEQYF. CDR3 DNA: TGTGCCAGCAGTGCCGGGACTAGCGGGTACGAGCAGTACTTC.

The chain employs TRBV5-1 and TRBJ1-2, with 10 nucleotides matching TRBD1. The CDR3 is made up of 14 amino acids. V lost 4 bases, J lost 4 bases, and 4 bases stayed unmatched. The germline V gene encodes CDR1 SGHRS and CDR2 YFSETQ. The CDR3: CASSAGTGAYGYTF. The CDR3 DNA is TGCGCCAGCAGCGCGGGGACAGGGGCCTATGGCTACACCTTC.

The chain employs TRBV7-8 and TRBJ2-5; 7 bases fit TRBD2. The CDR3 consists of 15 residues. Trimming cost V 6 bases and J 2 bases; bases outside gene matches: 9. Germline V CDR1 and CDR2: SGHVS, FQNEAQ. The CDR3 loop is CASRNGRGGQETQYF. The CDR3 bases are TGTGCCAGCAGAAATGGGAGGGGAGGGCAAGAGACCCAGTACTTC.

The chain couples TRBV27 to TRBJ2-7, with TRBD2 as a possible D gene (6 bases). V was clipped by 6 bases and J by 1 base, with 19 bases between them. Germline-derived CDR1 and CDR2 are MNHEY and SMNVEV (reference sequence). The CDR3 loop spans 16 amino acids. CDR3 amino acids: CASRPPGLPSSYEQYF. Here the CDR3 DNA reads TGTGCCAGCAGACCGCCCGGACTACCCTCGTCCTACGAGCAGTACTTC.

The chain has TRBV5-1 and TRBJ1-2, with D tentatively TRBD1 (5 bases). The CDR3 consists of 14 residues. Germline V gives CDR1 SGHRS, CDR2 YFSETQ. V lost 6 bases and J 5 bases, leaving 17 bases between the germline ends. CDR3 protein: CASTQRGENYGYTF. CDR3 coding DNA: TGCGCCAGCACTCAGCGGGGCGAAAATTATGGCTACACCTTC.

CDR3 DNA: TGTGCCAGCAGCCCAAGACAGGGGGCCCACAATGAGCAGTTCTTC. Translated, it gives CASSPRQGAHNEQFF. The chain joins TRBV13 to TRBJ2-1; 10 bases line up with TRBD1. The CDR3 sequence is 15 residues long. Germline CDR1 and CDR2: PRHDT and FYEKMQ (reference sequence). V shed 5 bases and J 5 bases; nucleotides not matched to a gene: 6.

CDR3 in DNA: TGCGCCAGCACCCACACCCAGGCTCCCGACATTCAGTACTTC. It translates to CASTHTQAPDIQYF. The chain is built from TRBV5-1 and TRBJ2-4, with D uncertain. Germline loops: CDR1 SGHRS, CDR2 YFSETQ. The CDR3 has 14 residues. The V and J ends lost 6 bases and 8 bases respectively, with 18 bases between them.

The table lists this clone with a count of one. The rearrangement uses TRBV30 and TRBJ2-1; 8 nucleotides agree with TRBD2. Germline V CDR1 and CDR2: GTSNPN, SVGIG (reference sequence). The CDR3 contains 15 residues. V was pared by 0 bases and J by 10 bases, with 11 bases of the junction left unmatched. CDR3 DNA: TGTGCCTGGAGTGTACTGGGGGGAGCGGGAGACGAGCAGTTCTTC. Translated: CAWSVLGGAGDEQFF.

The chain uses TRBV9 and TRBJ2-1; TRBD2 aligns across 13 bases. CDR1 is SGDLS and CDR2 is YYNGEE in the germline V gene. CDR3 length equals 15 residues. V lost 6 bases, J lost 6 bases, and 6 bases stayed unmatched. In DNA form, the CDR3 reads TGTGCCAGCACACTAGCGGGAGGGCAGACCAATGAGCAGTTCTTC. This sequence encodes CASTLAGGQTNEQFF.

The V gene is TRBV18, the J gene TRBJ1-4; TRBD1 matches at 12 bases. The CDR3 extends over 17 amino acids. The V gene end was trimmed by 3 bases and the J gene end by 7 bases; junction bases not matched to a gene: 9. Germline CDR1 is KGHSH and CDR2 is LQKENI. This chain's CDR3 is CASSPVPGQGAGEKLFF. CDR3 DNA: TGTGCCAGCTCACCCGTCCCGGGACAGGGGGCAGGTGAAAAACTGTTTTTT.

The genes are TRBV7-3 and TRBJ2-3; D remains unclear. Between the trimmed V and J ends, which lost 4 bases and 5 bases, there was a span of 13 bases. Per germline, CDR1 SGHTA and CDR2 FQGTGA. The CDR3 is made up of 14 amino acids. CDR3 sequence (DNA): TGTGCCAGCAGCTCAATGGGCCTGGGAGATACGCAGTATTTT. Translated: CASSSMGLGDTQYF.

This clone showed up just a few times. The CDR3 sequence: CASSPDRRQETQYF. The CDR3 DNA reads as TGTGCCAGCTCGCCGGACAGGAGACAAGAGACCCAGTACTTC. This rearrangement joins TRBV18 to TRBJ2-5, with 7 positions matching TRBD1. Looked up from germline, CDR1 is KGHSH and CDR2 is LQKENI. The CDR3 length is 14 residues. Germline trimming cut 6 bases from V and 2 bases from J; bases unmatched to any gene: 6. The whole variable domain, filled in from reference TRBV18 and TRBJ2-5, reads NAGVMQNPRHLVRRRGQEARLRCSPMKGHSHVYWYRQLPEEGLKFMVYLQKENIIDESGMPKERFSAEFPKEGPSILRIQQVVRGDSAAYFCASSPDRRQETQYFGPGTRLLVL.

The table lists this clone with a count of one. This chain uses TRBV7-2 with TRBJ2-7; 7 bases fit TRBD2. This CDR3 spans 14 amino acids. V shed 5 bases and J 4 bases; nucleotides not matched to a gene: 8. Germline lookup yields CDR1 SGHTA and CDR2 FQGNSA. The CDR3 spells CASSLGTTPYEQYF. The CDR3 bases are TGTGCCAGCAGCCTAGGGACTACGCCGTACGAGCAGTACTTC.

Written as DNA, the CDR3 is TGTGCCAGCAGCTTTCAAACAGGGTTGGACACTGAAGCTTTCTTT. Residues: CASSFQTGLDTEAFF. The rearrangement joins TRBV7-2 to TRBJ1-1, with D possibly TRBD1 on 6 matching bases. There are 15 residues in the CDR3. V dropped 3 bases and J dropped 3 bases, with 14 bases sitting between them. CDR1 and CDR2 from the germline V gene are SGHTA and FQGNSA.

The V call is TRBV28, the J call TRBJ2-1, with D possibly matching TRBD1 (6 bases). V shed 4 bases and J shed 6 bases, with 19 bases lying between them. The CDR3 is made up of 16 amino acids. Germline values: CDR1 MDHEN, CDR2 SYDVKM. CDR3 residues: CASSSKGDRFRNEQFF. Here the CDR3 DNA reads TGTGCCAGCAGTTCCAAGGGGGACCGCTTTCGCAATGAGCAGTTCTTC.

The chain couples TRBV7-9 to TRBJ1-5; 7 positions match TRBD1. The V and J ends lost 5 bases and 0 bases, in that order; junction bases with no gene match: 4. Germline CDR1 SEHNR, CDR2 FQNEAQ (reference sequence). The CDR3 sequence is 15 residues long. DNA of the CDR3: TGTGCCAGCAGCACGACAGGGTATAGCAATCAGCCCCAGCATTTT. Amino acids: CASSTTGYSNQPQHF. The complete variable domain, with remaining parts taken from reference TRBV7-9 and TRBJ1-5, reads DTGVSQNPRHKITKRGQNVTFRCDPISEHNRLYWYRQTLGQGPEFLTYFQNEAQLEKSRLLSDRFSAERPKGSFSTLEIQRTEQGDSAMYLCASSTTGYSNQPQHFGDGTRLSIL.

The V call is TRBV12-5, the J call TRBJ2-1; 12 bases agree with TRBD2. Germline CDR1 reads LGHNT; CDR2 reads FRNRAP. Trimming at V came to 0 bases and at J to 9 bases, leaving 9 bases not matched to a gene. The CDR3 runs 17 residues. The CDR3 DNA reads as TGTGCTAGTGGTTTGGTAATACCCCTAGCGGGAGGGGTTGAGCAGTTCTTC. Residues: CASGLVIPLAGGVEQFF.

The CDR3 DNA reads TGTGCCCTTTTTCGGAATAGCAATCAGCCCCAGCATTTT. Protein: CALFRNSNQPQHF. This sequence joins TRBV7-9 and TRBJ1-5; D remains ambiguous. V was trimmed by 11 bases and J by 0 bases, leaving 11 bases between them. The germline gives CDR1 SEHNR, CDR2 FQNEAQ (reference sequence). The CDR3 runs 13 residues.

The chain uses TRBV15 and TRBJ2-7; possibly TRBD2 for D (7 bases). The CDR3 is 16 residues long. The V and J ends lost 0 bases and 4 bases respectively, with 16 bases between them. Germline assignment: CDR1 LNHNV and CDR2 YYDKDF (reference sequence). DNA for the CDR3: TGTGCCACCAGCAGAGATCAGGCGGGGGCGTTTTACGAGCAGTACTTC. Encoded protein: CATSRDQAGAFYEQYF. Supplemented by reference TRBV15 and TRBJ2-7, the full variable domain reads DAMVIQNPRYQVTQFGKPVTLSCSQTLNHNVMYWYQQKSSQAPKLLFHYYDKDFNNEADTPDNFQSRRPNTSFCFLDIRSPGLGDTAMYLCATSRDQAGAFYEQYFGPGTRLTVT.

The table lists this clone with a count of one. The chain couples TRBV7-9 to TRBJ2-1; a possible D gene is TRBD2 (5 bases). Germline V lookup: CDR1 SEHNR, CDR2 FQNEAQ (reference sequence). V lost 5 bases, J lost 12 bases, and 23 bases lay in between. The CDR3 loop spans 15 amino acids. The CDR3 is CASSPLSPNNEGQFF. DNA for the CDR3: TGTGCCAGCAGCCCTCTAAGTCCGAACAATGAGGGGCAGTTCTTC.